Listed here is a single T cell receptor beta chain. The record originates from a study of cytomegalovirus exposure and HLA in healthy donors. For the study at large: Of several hundred genotyped donors, roughly 76% grouped in the Caucasian-associated ancestry cluster.

Donors sampled were nominally healthy, though unrecorded immune exposures were likely. The primer mix had 60 Vbeta and 13 Jbeta primers. The protocol was immunoSEQ multiplex PCR, while the TCRdb copy is restricted to in-frame clones and leaves out a portion. The sample includes approximately 95,000 clones, about 86% of them seen just once. This CDR3 region has 13 residues. Germline CDR1 WNHNN, CDR2 SYGVQD (reference sequence). The clonotype comes from a woman in her 70s in good health and CMV-seropositive. Material for sequencing was PBMCs. J is TRBJ2-5 and V is TRBV10-1, with 7 bases matching TRBD1. The J call is doubtful: the DNA matches TRBJ2-7 better. The CDR3 sequence is CASSPTGAYEQYF. As DNA, the CDR3 is TGCGCCAGCAGTCCTACAGGGGCCTACGAGCAGTACTTC.